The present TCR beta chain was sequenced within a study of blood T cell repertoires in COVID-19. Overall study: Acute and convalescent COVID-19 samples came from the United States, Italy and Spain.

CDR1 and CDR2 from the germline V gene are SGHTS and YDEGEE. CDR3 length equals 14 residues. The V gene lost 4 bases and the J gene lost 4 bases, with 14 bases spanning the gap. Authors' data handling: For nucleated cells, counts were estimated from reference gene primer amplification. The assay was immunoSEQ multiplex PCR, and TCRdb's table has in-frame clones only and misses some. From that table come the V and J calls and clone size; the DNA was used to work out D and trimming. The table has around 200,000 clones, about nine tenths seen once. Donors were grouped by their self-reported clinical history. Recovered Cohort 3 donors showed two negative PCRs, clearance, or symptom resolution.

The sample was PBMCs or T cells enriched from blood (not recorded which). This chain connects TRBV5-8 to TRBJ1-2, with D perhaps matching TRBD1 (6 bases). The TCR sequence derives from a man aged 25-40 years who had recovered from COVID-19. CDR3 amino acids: CASSVQVGAYGYTF. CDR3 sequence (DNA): TGTGCCAGCAGCGTTCAAGTGGGGGCCTATGGCTACACCTTC.